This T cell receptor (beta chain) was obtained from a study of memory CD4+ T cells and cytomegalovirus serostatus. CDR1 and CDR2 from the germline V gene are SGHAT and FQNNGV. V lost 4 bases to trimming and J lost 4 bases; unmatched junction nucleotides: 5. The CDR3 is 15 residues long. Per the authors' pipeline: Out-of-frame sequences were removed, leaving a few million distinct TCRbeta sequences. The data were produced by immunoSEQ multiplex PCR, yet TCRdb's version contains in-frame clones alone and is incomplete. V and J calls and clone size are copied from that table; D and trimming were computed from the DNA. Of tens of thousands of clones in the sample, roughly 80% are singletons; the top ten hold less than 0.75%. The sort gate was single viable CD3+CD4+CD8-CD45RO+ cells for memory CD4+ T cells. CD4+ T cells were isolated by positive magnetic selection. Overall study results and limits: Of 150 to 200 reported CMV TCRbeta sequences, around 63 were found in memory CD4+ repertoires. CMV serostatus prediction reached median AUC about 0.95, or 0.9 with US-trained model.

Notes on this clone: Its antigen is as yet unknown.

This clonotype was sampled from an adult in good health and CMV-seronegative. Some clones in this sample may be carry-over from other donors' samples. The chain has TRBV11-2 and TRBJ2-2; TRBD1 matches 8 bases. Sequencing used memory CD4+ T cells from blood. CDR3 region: CASSSGQVFTGELFF. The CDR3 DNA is TGTGCCAGCAGCTCGGGACAGGTATTCACCGGGGAGCTGTTTTTT.